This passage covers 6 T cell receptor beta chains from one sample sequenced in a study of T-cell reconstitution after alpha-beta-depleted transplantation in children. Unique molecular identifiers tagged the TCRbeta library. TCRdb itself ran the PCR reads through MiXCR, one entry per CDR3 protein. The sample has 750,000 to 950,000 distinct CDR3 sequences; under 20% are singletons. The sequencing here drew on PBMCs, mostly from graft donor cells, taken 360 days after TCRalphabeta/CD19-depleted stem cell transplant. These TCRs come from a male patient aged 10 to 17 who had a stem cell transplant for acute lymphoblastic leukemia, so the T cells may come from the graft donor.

The CDR3 protein is CASSPLVSNTEAFF. The CDR3, as DNA: TGTGCCAGCAGTCCGCTGGTTTCGAACACTGAAGCTTTCTTT. The chain joins TRBV28 to TRBJ1-1, with no clear D. Germline CDR1 is MDHEN and CDR2 is SYDVKM. The CDR3 sequence is 14 residues long. V was trimmed by 5 bases and J by 1 base, leaving 11 bases between them.

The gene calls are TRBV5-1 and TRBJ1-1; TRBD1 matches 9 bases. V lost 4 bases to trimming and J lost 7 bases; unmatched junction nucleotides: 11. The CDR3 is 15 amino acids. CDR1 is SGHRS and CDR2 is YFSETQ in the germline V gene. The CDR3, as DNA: TGCGCCAGCAGCCTACCTGGGACAGGGCTGGGTGAAGCTTTCTTT. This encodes CASSLPGTGLGEAFF.

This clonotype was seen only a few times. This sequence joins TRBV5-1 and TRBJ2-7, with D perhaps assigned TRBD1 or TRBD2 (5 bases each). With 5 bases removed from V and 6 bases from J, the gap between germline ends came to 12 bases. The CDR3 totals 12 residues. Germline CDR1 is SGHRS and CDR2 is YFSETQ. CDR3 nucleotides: TGCGCCAGCAGTGTCGAGGGGAGCGAGCAGTACTTC. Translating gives CASSVEGSEQYF.

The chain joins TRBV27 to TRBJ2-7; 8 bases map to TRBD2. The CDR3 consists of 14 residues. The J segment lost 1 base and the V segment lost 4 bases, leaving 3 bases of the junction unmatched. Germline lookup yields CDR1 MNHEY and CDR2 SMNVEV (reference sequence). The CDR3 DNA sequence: TGTGCCAGCAGTTGGGGACTAGAATCCTACGAGCAGTACTTC. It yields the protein CASSWGLESYEQYF.

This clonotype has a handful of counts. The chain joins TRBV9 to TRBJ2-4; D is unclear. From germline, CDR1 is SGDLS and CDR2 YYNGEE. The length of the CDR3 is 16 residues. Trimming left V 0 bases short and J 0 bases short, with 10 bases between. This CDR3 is CASSVGGELAKNIQYF. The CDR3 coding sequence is TGTGCCAGCAGCGTAGGTGGCGAACTAGCCAAAAACATTCAGTACTTC.

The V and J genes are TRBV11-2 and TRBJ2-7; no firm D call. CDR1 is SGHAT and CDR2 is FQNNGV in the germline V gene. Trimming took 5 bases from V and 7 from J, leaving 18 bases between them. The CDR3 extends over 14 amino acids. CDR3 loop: CASSPPLSGREQYF. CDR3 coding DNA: TGTGCCAGCAGCCCCCCTCTTAGTGGTCGGGAGCAGTACTTC.